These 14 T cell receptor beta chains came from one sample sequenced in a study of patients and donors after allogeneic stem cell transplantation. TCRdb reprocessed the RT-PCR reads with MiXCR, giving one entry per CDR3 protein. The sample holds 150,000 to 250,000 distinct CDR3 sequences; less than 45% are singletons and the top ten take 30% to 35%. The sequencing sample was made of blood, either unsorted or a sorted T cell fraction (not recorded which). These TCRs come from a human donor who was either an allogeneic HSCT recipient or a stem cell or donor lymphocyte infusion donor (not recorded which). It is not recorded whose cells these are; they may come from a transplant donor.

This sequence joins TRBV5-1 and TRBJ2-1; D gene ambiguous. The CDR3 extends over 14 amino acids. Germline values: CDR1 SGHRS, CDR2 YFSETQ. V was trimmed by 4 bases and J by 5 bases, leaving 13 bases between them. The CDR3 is CASSRTDGHNEQFF. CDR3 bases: TGCGCCAGCAGCCGTACGGATGGCCACAATGAGCAGTTCTTC. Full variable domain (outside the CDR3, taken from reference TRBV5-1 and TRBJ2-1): KAGVTQTPRYLIKTRGQQVTLSCSPISGHRSVSWYQQTPGQGLQFLFEYFSETQRNKGNFPGRFSGRQFSNSRSEMNVSTLELGDSALYLCASSRTDGHNEQFFGPGTRLTVL.

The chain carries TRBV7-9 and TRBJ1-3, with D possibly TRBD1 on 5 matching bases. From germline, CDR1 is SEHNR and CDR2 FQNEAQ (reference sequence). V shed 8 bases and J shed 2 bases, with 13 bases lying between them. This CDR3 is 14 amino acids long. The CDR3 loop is CASFWDVTGNTIYF. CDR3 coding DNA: TGTGCCAGCTTCTGGGACGTAACTGGAAACACCATATATTTT.

CDR3 protein: CASSYGGSLEQYF. The CDR3 DNA sequence: TGTGCCAGCAGTTACGGAGGGAGCCTCGAGCAGTACTTC. The genes are TRBV6-2 or TRBV6-3 and TRBJ2-7; D is possibly TRBD2 (6 bases). This CDR3 region has 13 residues. Germline values: CDR1 MNHEY, CDR2 SVGEGT. V lost 2 bases, J lost 6 bases, and 11 bases lay in between.

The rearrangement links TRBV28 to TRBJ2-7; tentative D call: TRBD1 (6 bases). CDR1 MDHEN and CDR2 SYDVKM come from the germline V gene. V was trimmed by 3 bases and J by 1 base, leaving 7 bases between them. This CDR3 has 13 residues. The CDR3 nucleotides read TGTGCCAGCAGTTTCAGGGGATCCTACGAGCAGTACTTC. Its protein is CASSFRGSYEQYF.

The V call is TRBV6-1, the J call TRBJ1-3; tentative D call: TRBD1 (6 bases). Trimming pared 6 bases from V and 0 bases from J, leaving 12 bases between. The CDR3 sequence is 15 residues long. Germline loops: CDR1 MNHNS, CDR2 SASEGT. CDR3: CASSHTGSSGNTIYF. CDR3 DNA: TGTGCCAGCAGCCACACAGGGTCCTCTGGAAACACCATATATTTT.

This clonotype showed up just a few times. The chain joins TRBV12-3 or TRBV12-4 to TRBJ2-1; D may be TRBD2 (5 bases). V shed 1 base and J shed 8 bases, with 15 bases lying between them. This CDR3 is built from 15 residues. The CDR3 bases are TGTGCCAGCAGTTTAGAACTAGGTAGTATCTATGAGCAGTTCTTC. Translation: CASSLELGSIYEQFF.

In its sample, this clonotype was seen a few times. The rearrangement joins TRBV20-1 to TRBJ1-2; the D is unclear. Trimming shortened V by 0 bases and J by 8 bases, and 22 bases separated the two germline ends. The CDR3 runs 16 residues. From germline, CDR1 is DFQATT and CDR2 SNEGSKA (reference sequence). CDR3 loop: CSARDRLRAVSSGYTF. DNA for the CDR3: TGCAGTGCTAGAGATCGGTTGAGGGCCGTCTCAAGCGGCTACACCTTC.

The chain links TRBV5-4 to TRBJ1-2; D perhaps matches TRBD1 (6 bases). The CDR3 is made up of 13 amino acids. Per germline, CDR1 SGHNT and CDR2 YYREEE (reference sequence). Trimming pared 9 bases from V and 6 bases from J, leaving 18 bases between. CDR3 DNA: TGTGCCACCACCCCGGGGGGCTTCGATGGCTACACCTTC. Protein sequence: CATTPGGFDGYTF. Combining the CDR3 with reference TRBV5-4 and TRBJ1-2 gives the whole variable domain ETGVTQSPTHLIKTRGQQVTLRCSSQSGHNTVSWYQQALGQGPQFIFQYYREEENGRGNFPPRFSGLQFPNYSSELNVNALELDDSALYLCATTPGGFDGYTFGSGTRLTVV.

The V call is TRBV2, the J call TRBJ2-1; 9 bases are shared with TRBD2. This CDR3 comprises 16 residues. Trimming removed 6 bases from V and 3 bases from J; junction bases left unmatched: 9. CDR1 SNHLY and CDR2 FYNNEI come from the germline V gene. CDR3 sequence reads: CASSLAGSVNYNEQFF. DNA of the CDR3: TGTGCCAGCAGCCTAGCGGGATCCGTCAACTACAATGAGCAGTTCTTC.

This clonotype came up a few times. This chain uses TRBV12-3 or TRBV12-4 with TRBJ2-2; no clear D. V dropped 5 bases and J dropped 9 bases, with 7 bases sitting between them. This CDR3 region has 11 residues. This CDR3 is CASSPLRELFF. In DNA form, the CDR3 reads TGTGCCAGCAGTCCCTTACGGGAGCTGTTTTTT.

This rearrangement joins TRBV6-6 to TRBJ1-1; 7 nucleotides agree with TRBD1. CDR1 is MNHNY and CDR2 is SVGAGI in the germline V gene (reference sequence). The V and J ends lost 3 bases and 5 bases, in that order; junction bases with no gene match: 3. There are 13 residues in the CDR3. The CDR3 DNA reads TGTGCCAGCAGTTATTCAGGGGGAACTGAAGCTTTCTTT. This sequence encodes CASSYSGGTEAFF.

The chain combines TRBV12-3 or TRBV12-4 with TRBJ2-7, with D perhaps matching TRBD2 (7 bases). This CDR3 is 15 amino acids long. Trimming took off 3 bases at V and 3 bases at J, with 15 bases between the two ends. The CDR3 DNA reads TGTGCCAGCAGTTTGGGGAGGGGGACCCACTACGAGCAGTACTTC. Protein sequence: CASSLGRGTHYEQYF.

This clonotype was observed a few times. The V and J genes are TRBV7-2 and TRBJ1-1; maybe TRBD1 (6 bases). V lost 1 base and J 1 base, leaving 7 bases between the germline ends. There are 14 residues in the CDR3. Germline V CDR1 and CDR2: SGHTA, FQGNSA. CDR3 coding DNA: TGTGCCAGCAGCTTAGGACAGGCGAACACTGAAGCTTTCTTT. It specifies CASSLGQANTEAFF.

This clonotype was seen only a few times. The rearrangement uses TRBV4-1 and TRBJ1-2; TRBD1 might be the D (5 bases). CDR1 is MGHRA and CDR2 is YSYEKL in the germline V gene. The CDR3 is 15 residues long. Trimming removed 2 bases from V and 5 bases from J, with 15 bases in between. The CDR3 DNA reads TGCGCCAGCAGCCAATTGTTATCCGAGGGGTATGGCTACACCTTC. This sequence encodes CASSQLLSEGYGYTF.